The present entry profiles one T cell receptor (beta chain) with its context. Its antigen is currently unknown. Germline V gene sequence: CDR1 MNHNY, CDR2 SVGAGI (reference sequence). This CDR3 spans 16 amino acids. V dropped 1 base and J dropped 7; count of bases not matched to a gene: 6. These data belong to a study of cytomegalovirus exposure and HLA in healthy donors. Overall study findings and caveats: In vitro experiments confirmed that a few CMV-associated chains were specific for CMV antigens. The tendency of first-cohort TCR clusters to co-occur in the approximately 110 validation repertoires was the finding of a later analysis.

Profiling relied on immunoSEQ multiplex PCR, and the TCRdb table lists in-frame clones only, not all of them. The repertoire holds 140,000 or so clones, approximately 90% seen once, with around 6% in the top ten. This chain connects TRBV6-6 to TRBJ1-4, with 10 bases lining up with TRBD1. Sequenced: PBMCs. This clonotype originated in a woman in her thirties in good health and CMV-seropositive. DNA of the CDR3: TGTGCCAGCAGTTACTTGCCGGGACAGGGGTCTGAAAAACTGTTTTTT. It is translated as CASSYLPGQGSEKLFF.